This T cell receptor (beta chain) was identified during a study of cytomegalovirus exposure and HLA in healthy donors. General study points: At a 0.05 false discovery rate, a later analysis found over 15,000 TCR beta sequences to be associated with HLA alleles. Per published accounts, TCR beta sequences correctly predicted the HLA-A and HLA-B alleles of most subjects. Per a prior analysis, the majority of TCR beta V segments were productive roughly 87% or roughly 30% of the time.

Researchers ran the PCR with 60 Vbeta and 13 Jbeta primers. Original processing methods: An analysis that came later counted 80 million or so unique TCR beta chains, 10 million to 12 million shared. Some clones are missing from TCRdb's copy, which holds only in-frame ones; the method was immunoSEQ multiplex PCR. V and J calls and clone size come straight from that table; D and trimming were deduced from the DNA. The data show more than 90,000 clones, approximately 85% seen once. CDR3 length equals 15 residues. The V gene lost 1 base and the J gene lost 2 bases, with 10 bases spanning the gap. The V gene's germline CDR1 is SGHVS and CDR2 FNYEAQ. To note about this clone: What it binds is not known.

This chain uses TRBV7-6 with TRBJ2-3, with D tentatively TRBD1 (5 bases). The sample was PBMCs. The clonotype originates from a man aged 25-45 years in good health and CMV-seronegative. In nucleotides, the CDR3 is TGTGCCAGCAGCTTAGTGGGGCTAACCACAGATACGCAGTATTTT. Translated: CASSLVGLTTDTQYF.